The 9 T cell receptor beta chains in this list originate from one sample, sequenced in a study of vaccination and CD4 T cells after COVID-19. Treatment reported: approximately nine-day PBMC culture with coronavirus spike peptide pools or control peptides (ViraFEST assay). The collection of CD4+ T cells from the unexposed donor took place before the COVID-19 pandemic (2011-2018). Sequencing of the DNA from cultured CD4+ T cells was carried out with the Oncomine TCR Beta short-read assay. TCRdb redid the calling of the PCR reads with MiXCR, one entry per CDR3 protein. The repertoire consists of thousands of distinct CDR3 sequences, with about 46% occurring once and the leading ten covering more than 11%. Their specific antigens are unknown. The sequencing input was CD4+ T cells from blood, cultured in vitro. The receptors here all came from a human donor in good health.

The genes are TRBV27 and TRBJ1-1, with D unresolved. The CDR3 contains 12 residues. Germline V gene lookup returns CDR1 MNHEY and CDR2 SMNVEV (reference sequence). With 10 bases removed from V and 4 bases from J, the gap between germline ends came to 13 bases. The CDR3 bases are TGTGCCACCCGGGCACGCGGCACTGAAGCTTTCTTT. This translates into CATRARGTEAFF.

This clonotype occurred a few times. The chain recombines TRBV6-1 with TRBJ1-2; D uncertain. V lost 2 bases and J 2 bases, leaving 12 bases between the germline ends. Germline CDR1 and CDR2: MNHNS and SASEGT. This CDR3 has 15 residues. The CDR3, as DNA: TGTGCCAGCAGTGAATGGTCCCAGGCGAACTATGGCTACACCTTC. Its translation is CASSEWSQANYGYTF.

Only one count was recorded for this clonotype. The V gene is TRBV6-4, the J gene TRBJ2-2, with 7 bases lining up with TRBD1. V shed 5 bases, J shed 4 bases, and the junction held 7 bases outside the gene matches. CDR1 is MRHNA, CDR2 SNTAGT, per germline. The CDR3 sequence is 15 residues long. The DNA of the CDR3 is TGTGCCAGCAGTTCCGGGACAGTTGGCACCGGGGAGCTGTTTTTT. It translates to CASSSGTVGTGELFF.

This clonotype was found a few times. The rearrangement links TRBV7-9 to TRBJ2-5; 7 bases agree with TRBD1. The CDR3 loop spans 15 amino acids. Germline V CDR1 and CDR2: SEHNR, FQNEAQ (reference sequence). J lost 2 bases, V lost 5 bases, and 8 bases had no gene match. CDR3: CASSPLQGPQETQYF. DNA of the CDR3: TGTGCCAGCAGCCCCCTACAGGGGCCACAAGAGACCCAGTACTTC.

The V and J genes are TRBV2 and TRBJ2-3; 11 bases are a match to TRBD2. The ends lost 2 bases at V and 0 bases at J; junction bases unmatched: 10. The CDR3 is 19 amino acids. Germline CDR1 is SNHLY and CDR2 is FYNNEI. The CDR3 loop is CASSERLAGGDHSTDTQYF. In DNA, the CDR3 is TGTGCCAGCAGTGAAAGGCTAGCGGGGGGCGATCATAGCACAGATACGCAGTATTTT.

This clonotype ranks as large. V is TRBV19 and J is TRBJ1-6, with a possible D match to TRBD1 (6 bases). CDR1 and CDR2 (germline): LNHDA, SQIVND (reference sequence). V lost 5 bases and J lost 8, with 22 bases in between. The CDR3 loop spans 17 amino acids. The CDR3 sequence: CASSSSGGQSVYSPLHF. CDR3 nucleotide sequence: TGTGCCAGTAGTTCCTCCGGGGGGCAATCAGTTTATTCACCCCTCCACTTT.

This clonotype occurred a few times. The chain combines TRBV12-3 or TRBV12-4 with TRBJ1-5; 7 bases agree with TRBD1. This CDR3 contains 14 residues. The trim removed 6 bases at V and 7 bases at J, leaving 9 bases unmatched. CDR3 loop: CASSQDGTVQPQHF. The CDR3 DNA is TGTGCCAGCAGCCAGGACGGGACAGTCCAGCCCCAGCATTTT.

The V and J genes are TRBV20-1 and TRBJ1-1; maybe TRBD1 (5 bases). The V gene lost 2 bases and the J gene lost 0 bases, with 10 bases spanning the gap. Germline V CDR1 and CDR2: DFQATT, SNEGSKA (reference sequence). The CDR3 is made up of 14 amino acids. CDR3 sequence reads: CSARFGGMNTEAFF. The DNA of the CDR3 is TGCAGTGCTAGATTCGGGGGTATGAACACTGAAGCTTTCTTT.

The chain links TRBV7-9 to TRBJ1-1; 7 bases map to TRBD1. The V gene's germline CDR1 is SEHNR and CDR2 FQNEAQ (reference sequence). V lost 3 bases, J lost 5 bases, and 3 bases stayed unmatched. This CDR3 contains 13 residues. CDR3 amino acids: CASSLTGQTEAFF. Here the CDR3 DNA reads TGTGCCAGCAGCTTGACAGGGCAAACTGAAGCTTTCTTT.